The 28 T cell receptor beta chains in this list originate from one sample, sequenced in a study of blood T cell repertoires in COVID-19. Assay: immunoSEQ multiplex PCR; the TCRdb copy retains only in-frame clones and omits some. This sample carries hundreds of thousands of clones, 86% of them seen once, and the ten largest clones take around 1.5%. The sequencing input was peripheral blood. These receptor sequences come from a woman in her sixties who had recovered from COVID-19.

CDR3 nucleotide sequence: TGTGCCAGCAGTTTACGGGACAGTGGCGGGAGGGAGACCCAGTACTTC. This sequence encodes CASSLRDSGGRETQYF. This chain joins TRBV28 and TRBJ2-5; possibly TRBD2 for D (8 bases). The germline gives CDR1 MDHEN, CDR2 SYDVKM. The CDR3 totals 16 residues. Trimming stripped 2 bases from V and 5 bases from J, with 18 bases between.

This chain connects TRBV12-3 or TRBV12-4 to TRBJ2-2; D is uncertain. V was clipped by 8 bases and J by 1 base, with 8 bases between them. The CDR3 covers 13 residues. The CDR3 DNA is TGTGCCAGCGTACCTAGGAACACCGGGGAGCTGTTTTTT. This translates into CASVPRNTGELFF.

V is TRBV5-1 and J is TRBJ2-2; 8 nucleotides align to TRBD1. CDR3 length: 16 residues. Germline CDR1 and CDR2: SGHRS and YFSETQ. Germline trimming cut 4 bases from V and 4 bases from J; bases unmatched to any gene: 9. The chain's CDR3 is CASSSLDRALTGELFF. The CDR3 DNA sequence: TGCGCCAGCAGCAGCCTGGACAGGGCCCTCACCGGGGAGCTGTTTTTT.

Turning to this clone: Other DNA sequences from this sample encode an identical CDR3 as well. The chain links TRBV7-9 to TRBJ2-7; possible D gene TRBD1, 6 bases. V lost 5 bases and J 0 bases, leaving 11 bases between the germline ends. The CDR3 loop spans 14 amino acids. Germline V gives CDR1 SEHNR, CDR2 FQNEAQ (reference sequence). The CDR3 coding sequence is TGTGCCAGCAGCCTTGGACAGAGCTCCTACGAGCAGTACTTC. It codes for CASSLGQSSYEQYF.

The V call is TRBV29-1, the J call TRBJ2-6; D is possibly TRBD1 (6 bases). The CDR3 is 16 residues long. The V gene lost 6 bases and the J gene lost 0 bases, with 15 bases spanning the gap. The germline V gene has CDR1 SQVTM and CDR2 ANQGSEA. This CDR3 reads CSVPLADSSGANVLTF. In DNA, the CDR3 is TGCAGCGTGCCCCTCGCGGACAGCTCTGGGGCCAACGTCCTGACTTTC. Full variable domain (outside the CDR3, taken from reference TRBV29-1 and TRBJ2-6): SAVISQKPSRDICQRGTSLTIQCQVDSQVTMMFWYRQQPGQSLTLIATANQGSEATYESGFVIDKFPISRPNLTFSTLTVSNMSPEDSSIYLCSVPLADSSGANVLTFGAGSRLTVL.

This chain links TRBV5-1 with TRBJ1-1; D is unresolved. Trimming cost V 3 bases and J 11 bases, with 11 bases left between them. Germline V gene data show CDR1 as SGHRS and CDR2 as YFSETQ. The CDR3 totals 11 residues. The CDR3 is CASSSESSAFF. Here the CDR3 DNA reads TGCGCCAGCAGCTCCGAGTCGTCCGCTTTCTTT.

This chain connects TRBV24-1 to TRBJ1-6; D is ambiguous. The CDR3 is 13 residues long. Germline V gives CDR1 KGHDR, CDR2 SFDVKD. V lost 6 bases and J lost 8, with 10 bases in between. CDR3 sequence reads: CATSNGIDSPLHF. The CDR3 nucleotides are TGTGCCACCAGTAACGGGATCGATTCACCCCTCCACTTT.

V and J are TRBV5-1 and TRBJ2-7; 13 bases agree with TRBD2. V lost 3 bases, J lost 0 bases, and 6 bases stayed unmatched. The CDR3 is made up of 17 amino acids. Germline values: CDR1 SGHRS, CDR2 YFSETQ. The CDR3 bases are TGCGCCAGCAGCTACCAACTAGCGGGGGGGATCTCCTACGAGCAGTACTTC. This gives the protein CASSYQLAGGISYEQYF.

The chain is built from TRBV9 and TRBJ2-3, with unresolved D. The CDR3 is 14 residues long. Between the trimmed V and J ends, which lost 0 bases and 3 bases, there was a span of 8 bases. The germline V gene encodes CDR1 SGDLS and CDR2 YYNGEE. The CDR3 here is CASSVGVTTDTQYF. The CDR3 coding sequence is TGTGCCAGCAGCGTAGGAGTTACGACAGATACGCAGTATTTT. The variable domain in full, with the rest retrieved from reference TRBV9 and TRBJ2-3, is DSGVTQTPKHLITATGQRVTLRCSPRSGDLSVYWYQQSLDQGLQFLIQYYNGEERAKGNILERFSAQQFPDLHSELNLSSLELGDSALYFCASSVGVTTDTQYFGPGTRLTVL.

CDR3: CASSPLVAGATEAFF. DNA of the CDR3: TGTGCCAGCAGTCCCCTCGTAGCAGGGGCCACTGAAGCTTTCTTT. The gene calls are TRBV28 and TRBJ1-1, with D perhaps matching TRBD1 (6 bases). Germline V CDR1 and CDR2: MDHEN, SYDVKM. The CDR3 length is 15 residues. V was shortened by 5 bases and J by 4 bases, with 17 bases between the two germline ends. The full variable domain, in which reference TRBV28 and TRBJ1-1 provide the parts outside the CDR3, is DVKVTQSSRYLVKRTGEKVFLECVQDMDHENMFWYRQDPGLGLRLIYFSYDVKMKEKGDIPEGYSVSREKKERFSLILESASTNQTSMYLCASSPLVAGATEAFFGQGTRLTVV.

The chain has TRBV5-1 and TRBJ1-4; 10 bases fit TRBD1. Per germline, CDR1 SGHRS and CDR2 YFSETQ. V was clipped by 6 bases and J by 6 bases; unmatched bases: 5. The CDR3 totals 14 residues. The CDR3, as DNA: TGCGCCAGCAACCCCGGGACAGGGGATGAAAAACTGTTTTTT. This codes for CASNPGTGDEKLFF.

The count of this clone is one. The chain uses TRBV5-1 and TRBJ2-5, with a possible D match to TRBD1 (6 bases). The V end was cut by 0 bases, the J end by 4 bases, with 16 bases between. This CDR3 region has 16 residues. From germline, CDR1 is SGHRS and CDR2 YFSETQ. The CDR3 nucleotides are TGCGCCAGCAGCTTGGGGGTAACAGGGCGTCGAGAGACCCAGTACTTC. It codes for CASSLGVTGRRETQYF.

The chain carries TRBV7-3 and TRBJ2-3; 8 nucleotides agree with TRBD2. The germline gives CDR1 SGHTA, CDR2 FQGTGA. The J segment lost 2 bases and the V segment lost 1 base, leaving 5 bases of the junction unmatched. The length of the CDR3 is 16 residues. This CDR3 is CASSLRGAGATDTQYF. CDR3 DNA: TGTGCCAGCAGCTTAAGGGGAGCGGGGGCCACAGATACGCAGTATTTT.

With regard to this clone: One end of the junction does not line up with germline, which may come from a read error. CDR3 sequence reads: CASSPVLSGGGKTQYF. The CDR3 coding sequence is TGTGCTAGCAGCCCCGTTCTTAGCGGGGGGGGGAAGACCCAGTACTTC. The chain couples TRBV7-7 to TRBJ2-5, with 11 bases lining up with TRBD2. The CDR3 sequence is 16 residues long. The germline gives CDR1 SSHAT, CDR2 FNYEAQ (reference sequence).

The chain joins TRBV7-2 to TRBJ1-2; 10 nucleotides match TRBD1. Germline CDR1 SGHTA, CDR2 FQGNSA. This CDR3 has 16 residues. Trimming cost V 6 bases and J 0 bases; bases outside gene matches: 7. CDR3 bases: TGTGCCAGCAGGTGGACAGGGGGAACCTCTAACTATGGCTACACCTTC. It yields the protein CASRWTGGTSNYGYTF. Using reference TRBV7-2 and TRBJ1-2 for the parts outside the CDR3, the full variable domain is GAGVSQSPSNKVTEKGKDVELRCDPISGHTALYWYRQSLGQGLEFLIYFQGNSAPDKSGLPSDRFSAERTGGSVSTLTIQRTQQEDSAVYLCASRWTGGTSNYGYTFGSGTRLTVV.

This clone showed up just a few times. The chain couples TRBV7-2 to TRBJ2-7; D may be TRBD2 (7 bases). CDR1 is SGHTA, CDR2 FQGNSA, per germline. The CDR3 loop spans 14 amino acids. Trimming removed 0 bases at V and 2 bases at J, with 8 bases between. The CDR3 DNA reads TGTGCCAGCAGCTTAGCGGGGGGGCCCTACGAGCAGTACTTC. Protein sequence: CASSLAGGPYEQYF.

The chain links TRBV3-1 (or the pseudogene TRBV3-2) to TRBJ2-7; D is perhaps TRBD2 (5 bases). There are 15 residues in the CDR3. Trimming cost V 5 bases and J 3 bases, with 17 bases left between them. CDR1 is LGHDT and CDR2 is YNNKEL in the germline V gene (reference sequence). CDR3 amino acids: CASSSGPVEFYEQYF. In nucleotides, the CDR3 is TGTGCCAGCAGCAGCGGCCCCGTTGAATTCTACGAGCAGTACTTC.

The J gene is TRBJ1-5, the V gene TRBV6-5; D is unclear. Per the germline V gene, CDR1 is MNHEY and CDR2 is SVGAGI. This CDR3 comprises 14 residues. V was pared by 7 bases and J by 6 bases, with 16 bases between. CDR3 loop: CASTATLSGQPQHF. The CDR3 DNA follows: TGTGCCAGCACCGCGACCCTAAGCGGTCAGCCCCAGCATTTT.

V gene TRBV9 combines with J gene TRBJ2-1; D might be TRBD2 (7 bases). This CDR3 is 19 amino acids long. Trimming removed 3 bases at V and 1 base at J, with 23 bases between. Germline-derived CDR1 and CDR2 are SGDLS and YYNGEE. For the CDR3, the DNA is TGTGCCAGCAGCGGAGGGGGGGAGACGAGGCTGATTTCCTACAATGAGCAGTTCTTC. Amino acids: CASSGGGETRLISYNEQFF. The complete variable domain, with remaining parts taken from reference TRBV9 and TRBJ2-1, reads DSGVTQTPKHLITATGQRVTLRCSPRSGDLSVYWYQQSLDQGLQFLIQYYNGEERAKGNILERFSAQQFPDLHSELNLSSLELGDSALYFCASSGGGETRLISYNEQFFGPGTRLTVL.

V usage is TRBV2 and J usage is TRBJ2-2, with TRBD1 matching 7 bases. Germline V gene sequence: CDR1 SNHLY, CDR2 FYNNEI. V shed 7 bases and J 1 base; nucleotides not matched to a gene: 3. The CDR3 totals 14 residues. As DNA, the CDR3 is TGTGCCAGCACTCGGACAGGGAACACCGGGGAGCTGTTTTTT. As protein: CASTRTGNTGELFF. Filled out from reference TRBV2 and TRBJ2-2, the complete variable domain reads EPEVTQTPSHQVTQMGQEVILRCVPISNHLYFYWYRQILGQKVEFLVSFYNNEISEKSEIFDDQFSVERPDGSNFTLKIRSTKLEDSAMYFCASTRTGNTGELFFGEGSRLTVL.

This clone has more than one count but fewer than ten. This chain joins TRBV4-1 and TRBJ1-2; 11 bases are shared with TRBD1. Germline CDR1 is MGHRA and CDR2 is YSYEKL. Trimming at V came to 3 bases and at J to 3 bases, leaving 9 bases not matched to a gene. The CDR3 has 17 residues. The CDR3 spells CASSQGQGGGLDYGYTF. The CDR3 DNA follows: TGCGCCAGCAGCCAGGGACAGGGGGGGGGTCTCGACTATGGCTACACCTTC.

The chain joins TRBV5-1 to TRBJ2-7, with 10 bases fitting TRBD1. There are 16 residues in the CDR3. The J segment lost 2 bases and the V segment lost 0 bases, leaving 5 bases of the junction unmatched. In germline, CDR1 is SGHRS, CDR2 YFSETQ. The CDR3 loop is CASSLGPGQGTYEQYF. Written as DNA, the CDR3 is TGCGCCAGCAGCTTGGGGCCGGGACAGGGGACCTACGAGCAGTACTTC.

The rearrangement links TRBV4-3 to TRBJ2-2; a weak D match, TRBD2 (5 bases). V lost 0 bases and J lost 0, with 8 bases in between. CDR1 is LGHNA and CDR2 is YSLEER in the germline V gene. The CDR3 sequence is 16 residues long. The CDR3 loop reads CASSQEGSANTGELFF. The CDR3 DNA reads TGCGCCAGCAGCCAAGAGGGTAGCGCGAACACCGGGGAGCTGTTTTTT.

This chain links TRBV5-1 with TRBJ2-1; D might be TRBD2 (6 bases). Germline V gene data show CDR1 as SGHRS and CDR2 as YFSETQ. The CDR3 is 14 amino acids. Trimming removed 5 bases at V and 2 bases at J, with 11 bases between. CDR3 nucleotide sequence: TGCGCCAGCAGTACTAGCACGCCCTACAATGAGCAGTTCTTC. Its protein product is CASSTSTPYNEQFF.

The gene calls are TRBV5-6 and TRBJ2-2; 7 bases are a match to TRBD1. The CDR3 length is 16 residues. Unmatched junction bases numbered 11, after V lost 3 bases and J lost 6 bases. Per the germline V gene, CDR1 is SGHDT and CDR2 is YYEEEE. The CDR3 is CASSWGPATGSGELFF. As DNA, the CDR3 is TGTGCCAGCAGCTGGGGGCCCGCGACAGGGTCCGGGGAGCTGTTTTTT. Full variable domain (missing parts from reference TRBV5-6 and TRBJ2-2): DAGVTQSPTHLIKTRGQQVTLRCSPKSGHDTVSWYQQALGQGPQFIFQYYEEEERQRGNFPDRFSGHQFPNYSSELNVNALLLGDSALYLCASSWGPATGSGELFFGEGSRLTVL.

This chain uses TRBV6-1 with TRBJ1-6, with D unclear. This CDR3 is 14 amino acids long. Trimming removed 7 bases from V and 9 bases from J, with 16 bases in between. Per germline, CDR1 MNHNS and CDR2 SASEGT. Here the CDR3 reads CASIFDRSGSPLHF. The CDR3 DNA is TGTGCCAGCATCTTCGACCGGAGCGGTTCACCCCTCCACTTT.

The V and J genes are TRBV9 and TRBJ1-2, with 7 bases aligning to TRBD1. The CDR3 has 14 residues. Germline V gene lookup returns CDR1 SGDLS and CDR2 YYNGEE. V gave up 6 bases and J gave up 2 bases; unmatched junction bases: 7. The CDR3 DNA is TGTGCCAGCACCCAGGGGGGTCTAAACTATGGCTACACCTTC. Translated: CASTQGGLNYGYTF. Full variable domain (missing parts from reference TRBV9 and TRBJ1-2): DSGVTQTPKHLITATGQRVTLRCSPRSGDLSVYWYQQSLDQGLQFLIQYYNGEERAKGNILERFSAQQFPDLHSELNLSSLELGDSALYFCASTQGGLNYGYTFGSGTRLTVV.

This chain uses TRBV6-1 with TRBJ1-6, with 9 bases fitting TRBD1. CDR1 is MNHNS, CDR2 SASEGT, per germline. There are 15 residues in the CDR3. The ends lost 2 bases at V and 8 bases at J; junction bases unmatched: 4. The CDR3 coding sequence is TGTGCCAGCAGTGAAACACAGGGGGCTGATTCACCCCTCCACTTT. The encoded protein is CASSETQGADSPLHF.